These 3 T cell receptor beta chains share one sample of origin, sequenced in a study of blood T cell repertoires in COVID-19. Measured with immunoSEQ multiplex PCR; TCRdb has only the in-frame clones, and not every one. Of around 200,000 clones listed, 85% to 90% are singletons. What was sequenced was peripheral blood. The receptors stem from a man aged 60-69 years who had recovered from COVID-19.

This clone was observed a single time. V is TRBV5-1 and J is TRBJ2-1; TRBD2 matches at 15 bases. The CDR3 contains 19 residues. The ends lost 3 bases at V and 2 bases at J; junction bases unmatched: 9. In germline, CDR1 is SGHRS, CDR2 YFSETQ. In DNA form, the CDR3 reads TGCGCCAGCAGCTATGGGGGACTAGCGGGGGGCAACCCCTACAATGAGCAGTTCTTC. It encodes CASSYGGLAGGNPYNEQFF.

The CDR3, as DNA: TGTGCCAGCAGTCCGGGGACACGACAAAAAGCTTTCTTT. It specifies CASSPGTRQKAFF. V is TRBV28 and J is TRBJ1-1, with D possibly matching TRBD1 (6 bases). Looked up from germline, CDR1 is MDHEN and CDR2 is SYDVKM. V was shortened by 5 bases and J by 9 bases, with 16 bases between the two germline ends. The length of the CDR3 is 13 residues.

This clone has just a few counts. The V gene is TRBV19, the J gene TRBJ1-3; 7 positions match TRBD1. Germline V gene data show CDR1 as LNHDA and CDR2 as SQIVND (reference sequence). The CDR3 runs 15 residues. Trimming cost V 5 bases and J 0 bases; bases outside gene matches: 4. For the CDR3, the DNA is TGTGCCAGTAGTGCACAGGGGATCTCTGGAAACACCATATATTTT. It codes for CASSAQGISGNTIYF.